This TCR beta chain was obtained from a study of cytomegalovirus exposure and HLA in healthy donors. General observations from the study: Cytomegalovirus association was listed for 164 TCR beta chains. Reportedly, fewer N-insertions than the roughly 700-donor mean appeared in an Asian-associated ancestry cluster in a later analysis. Through in vitro validation, a few CMV-associated chains were shown to be specific for CMV antigens.

As regards this clone: No antigen is known for it.

The CDR3 contains 14 residues. Losses at the gene ends were 6 bases for V and 2 bases for J; bases not matched to a gene: 5. Germline assignment: CDR1 WNHNN and CDR2 SYGVQD (reference sequence). The PCR had 60 Vbeta and 13 Jbeta primers. TCRdb's table, derived via immunoSEQ multiplex PCR, lists solely in-frame clones and lacks some. The table has over 150,000 clones, roughly 77% seen once. This rearrangement joins TRBV10-1 to TRBJ2-7, with 9 bases aligning to TRBD1. This receptor was obtained from a woman between 25 and 40 years old in good health and CMV-seropositive. The specimen was PBMCs. DNA for the CDR3: TGCGCCAGCAGACCGGACAGGGGACCCTACGAGCAGTACTTC. Its protein is CASRPDRGPYEQYF.